This T cell receptor beta chain was found in a study of cytomegalovirus exposure and HLA in healthy donors. Study summary: Findings of an earlier analysis included some 120 million unique TCR beta sequences from some 180 million T cells. Overall study findings and caveats: The likely explanation for a cluster of highly shared sequence variants was sequencing artifact.

In the PCR, 60 Vbeta and 13 Jbeta primers were used. In the original workflow: About 10 million shared chains were among about 80 million unique TCR beta chains counted in a later analysis. Here immunoSEQ multiplex PCR was the method, and the copy in TCRdb shows in-frame clones only, minus some. Clonal size and the V and J genes are those of that table, whereas D and trimming came from the DNA. Of some 70,000 clones in the sample, about 78% are singletons; the top ten hold roughly 3%. The CDR3 length is 13 residues. Per germline, CDR1 SGHRS and CDR2 YFSETQ. J was trimmed by 3 bases and V by 4 bases; bases with no gene match: 4. For this clone: Antigen specificity is unknown.

Those who donated were healthy bone marrow donors. This sequence originates from a man younger than 30 in good health and CMV-seronegative. The V and J genes are TRBV5-1 and TRBJ2-7; 7 positions agree with TRBD1. Sequenced material: PBMCs. The CDR3 bases are TGCGCCAGCAGCGTGACAGGGTTCTACGAGCAGTACTTC. It yields the protein CASSVTGFYEQYF.